This T cell receptor (beta chain) was retrieved from a study of T cell responses to AZD1222 COVID-19 vaccine. The repertoire was sequenced with immunoSEQ multiplex PCR; TCRdb's copy has only in-frame clones and lacks some. The sample records about 150,000 clones, roughly 90% being singletons. The V gene lost 4 bases and the J gene lost 1 base, with 3 bases spanning the gap. Germline CDR1 and CDR2: SGHNT and YYREEE (reference sequence). The CDR3 consists of 11 residues. This specimen was peripheral blood, taken 28 days after the second AZD1222 dose. This TCR came from an adult who received the AZD1222 COVID-19 vaccine. The chain carries TRBV5-4 and TRBJ2-7, with D unclear. CDR3: CASSHSYEQYF. As DNA, the CDR3 is TGTGCCAGCAGCCATTCCTACGAGCAGTACTTC.